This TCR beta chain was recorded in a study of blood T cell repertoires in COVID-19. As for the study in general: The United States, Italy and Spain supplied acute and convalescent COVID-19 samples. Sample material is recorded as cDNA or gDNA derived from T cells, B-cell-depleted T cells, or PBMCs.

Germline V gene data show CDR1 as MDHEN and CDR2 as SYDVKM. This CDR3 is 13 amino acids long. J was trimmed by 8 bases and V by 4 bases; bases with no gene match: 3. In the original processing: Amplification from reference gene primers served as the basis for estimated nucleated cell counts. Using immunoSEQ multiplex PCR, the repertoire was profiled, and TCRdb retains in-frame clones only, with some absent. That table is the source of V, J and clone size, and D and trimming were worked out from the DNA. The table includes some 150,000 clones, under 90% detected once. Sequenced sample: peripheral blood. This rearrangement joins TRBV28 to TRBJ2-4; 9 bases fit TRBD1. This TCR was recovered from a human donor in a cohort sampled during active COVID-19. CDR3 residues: CASSSQGAYIQYF. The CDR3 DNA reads TGTGCCAGCAGTTCACAGGGGGCTTACATTCAGTACTTC.